These T cell receptor beta chains were read from a single sample in a study of shared clonotypes between healthy human individuals. Here immunoSEQ multiplex PCR was the method, and the copy in TCRdb shows in-frame clones only, minus some. The sample includes hundreds of thousands of clones, approximately 97% of them seen just once. Specimen: naive CD4+ T cells sorted from blood. The receptors originated from a woman younger than 45 in good health. Both conserved end residues are part of each CDR3. The D gene is left open where the match is weak. Size is stated for part of the rows, as once, few or many counts, or as a class when the clone is expanded.

d_gene	v_gene	abundance	j_gene	CDR3nt	CDR3aa
NA	TRBV2	NA	TRBJ2-7	TGTGCCAGCAGTTTGGACCCCCAGAGGGGGGAGCAGTACTTC	CASSLDPQRGEQYF
NA	TRBV30	NA	TRBJ1-2	TGTGCCTGGGAAAGGACGATGGAGGGCTACACCTTC	CAWERTMEGYTF
TRBD2	TRBV5-1	NA	TRBJ2-7	TGCGCCAGCAGCTTAACTAGCGACTACGAGCAGTACTTC	CASSLTSDYEQYF
TRBD2	TRBV27	NA	TRBJ2-1	TGTGCCAGCAGTTTATCGTCAGGACTAGCGGGAGGTGAGCAGTTCTTC	CASSLSSGLAGGEQFF
NA	TRBV29-1	NA	TRBJ2-7	TGCAGCGTTGTACAGGGAGTCTACGAGCAGTACTTC	CSVVQGVYEQYF
TRBD2	TRBV6-1	NA	TRBJ2-1	TGTGCCACCCCCAGGACTAGCGGGATGAGAAATGAGCAGTTCTTC	CATPRTSGMRNEQFF
TRBD2	TRBV5-8	NA	TRBJ2-5	TGTGCCAGCACTCCGGGACTAGCGTACCAAGAGACCCAGTACTTC	CASTPGLAYQETQYF
NA	TRBV11-2	few	TRBJ1-3	TGTGCCAGCAGCTCAGCGAGTGGCGGAAACACCATATATTTT	CASSSASGGNTIYF
TRBD2	TRBV5-1	NA	TRBJ2-7	TGCGCCAGCAGCTTGGGGCTAGCGGGAGTAACCGAGCAGTACTTC	CASSLGLAGVTEQYF
NA	TRBV28	NA	TRBJ2-1	TGTGCCAGCAGTTTTATTAATGAGCAGTTCTTC	CASSFINEQFF
TRBD2	TRBV10-3	NA	TRBJ2-1	TGTGCCATCACCGATGGGGGAGGGTCCTACAATGAGCAGTTCTTC	CAITDGGGSYNEQFF
TRBD2	TRBV6-1	NA	TRBJ2-2	TGTGCCAGCAGTGAAGCGAAGGGACTAGCGGGAGTGGCCGGGGAGCTGTTTTTT	CASSEAKGLAGVAGELFF
NA	TRBV9	NA	TRBJ1-4	TGTGCCAGCAGCGTAGATGGGGGAGGTGATGAAAAACTGTTTTTT	CASSVDGGGDEKLFF
NA	TRBV5-1	NA	TRBJ1-6	TGCGCCAGCAGCTTGGGTCCCTATAATTCACCCCTCCACTTT	CASSLGPYNSPLHF
TRBD2	TRBV28	NA	TRBJ2-1	TGTGCCAGCAGTGTGATTAGCGGGAGTAGGCACAATGAGCAGTTCTTC	CASSVISGSRHNEQFF
TRBD2	TRBV9	NA	TRBJ2-1	TGTGCCAGCAGCGTAGGGACAGTACCATTCCGACTAGCGGATAATGAGCAGTTCTTC	CASSVGTVPFRLADNEQFF